Given below is one TCR beta chain in context. Its specificity is unknown. This sample is drawn from a study of long-term antiretroviral therapy in people with HIV. General observations from the study: Control repertoires displayed wider CDR3 length ranges than the HIV repertoires.

Per donor, at least one pre-ART and at least two post-ART PBMC samples were obtained. The samples comprised roughly 0.9-10 million cryopreserved PBMC ahead of DNA extraction. This CDR3 has 11 residues. CDR1 is MNHNY and CDR2 is SVGAGI in the germline V gene (reference sequence). The germline V and J ends were trimmed by 8 bases and 1 base, with 5 bases remaining between them. At survey level, the immunoSEQ assay was run in its v3.0 version. Roughly 40,000-55,000 T-cell genomes per sample were the sequencing target. Sequenced by immunoSEQ multiplex PCR; TCRdb stores in-frame clones only, minus some. Of approximately 36,000 clones detected, roughly four fifths appear once; the ten largest clones hold roughly 6.1%.

The rearrangement uses TRBV6-6 and TRBJ1-1; no reliable D call. The receptor's source is a man younger than 30 with HIV. The input for sequencing was unsorted PBMCs, taken 0.6 years after starting antiretroviral therapy. The CDR3 loop reads CASQENTEAFF. As DNA, the CDR3 is TGTGCCAGCCAGGAGAACACTGAAGCTTTCTTT.